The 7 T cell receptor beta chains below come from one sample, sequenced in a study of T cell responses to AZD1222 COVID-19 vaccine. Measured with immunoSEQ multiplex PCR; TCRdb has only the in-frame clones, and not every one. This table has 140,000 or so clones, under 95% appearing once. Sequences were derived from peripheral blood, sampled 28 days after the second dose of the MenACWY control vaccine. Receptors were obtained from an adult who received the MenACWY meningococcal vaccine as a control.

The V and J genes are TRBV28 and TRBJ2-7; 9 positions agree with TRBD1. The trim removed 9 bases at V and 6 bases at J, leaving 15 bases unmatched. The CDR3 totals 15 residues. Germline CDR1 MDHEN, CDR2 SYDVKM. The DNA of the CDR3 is TGTGCCAGTCTCCCCCCCGGGACAGGGTCTGTCGAGCAGTACTTC. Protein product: CASLPPGTGSVEQYF.

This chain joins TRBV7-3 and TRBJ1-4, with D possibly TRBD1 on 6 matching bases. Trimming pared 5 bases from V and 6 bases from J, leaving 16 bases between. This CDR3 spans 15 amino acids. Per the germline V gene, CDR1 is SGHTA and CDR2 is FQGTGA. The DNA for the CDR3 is TGTGCCAGCAGCCCCTCCGGGACACCTCATGAAAAACTGTTTTTT. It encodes CASSPSGTPHEKLFF.

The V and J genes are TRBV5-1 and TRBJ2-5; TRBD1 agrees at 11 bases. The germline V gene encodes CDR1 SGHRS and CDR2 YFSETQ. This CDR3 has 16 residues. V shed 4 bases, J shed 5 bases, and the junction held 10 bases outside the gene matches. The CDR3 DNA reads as TGCGCCAGCAGCCCGGGACAGGGGGAAATCTTGGAGACCCAGTACTTC. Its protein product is CASSPGQGEILETQYF.

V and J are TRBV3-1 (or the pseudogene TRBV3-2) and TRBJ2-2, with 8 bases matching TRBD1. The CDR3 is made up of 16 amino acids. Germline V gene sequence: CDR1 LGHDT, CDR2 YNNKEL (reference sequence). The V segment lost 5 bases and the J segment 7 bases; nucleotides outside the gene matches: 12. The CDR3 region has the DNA TGTGCCAGCAGCACGAATGTGGCAGGGGGCGGCGGGGAGCTGTTTTTT. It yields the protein CASSTNVAGGGGELFF.

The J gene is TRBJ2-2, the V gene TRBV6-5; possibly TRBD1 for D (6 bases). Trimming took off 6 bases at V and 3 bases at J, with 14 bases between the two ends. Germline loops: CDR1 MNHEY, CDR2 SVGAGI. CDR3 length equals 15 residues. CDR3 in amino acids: CASRAPGHDTGELFF. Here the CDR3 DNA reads TGTGCCAGCAGGGCCCCGGGACACGACACCGGGGAGCTGTTTTTT.

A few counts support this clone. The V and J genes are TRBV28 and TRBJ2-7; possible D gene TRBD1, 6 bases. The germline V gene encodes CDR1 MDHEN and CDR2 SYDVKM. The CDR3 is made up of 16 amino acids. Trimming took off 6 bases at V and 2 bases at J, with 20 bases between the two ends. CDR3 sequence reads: CASSPALGTYAYEQYF. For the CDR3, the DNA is TGTGCCAGCAGCCCCGCCCTGGGGACATACGCCTACGAGCAGTACTTC.

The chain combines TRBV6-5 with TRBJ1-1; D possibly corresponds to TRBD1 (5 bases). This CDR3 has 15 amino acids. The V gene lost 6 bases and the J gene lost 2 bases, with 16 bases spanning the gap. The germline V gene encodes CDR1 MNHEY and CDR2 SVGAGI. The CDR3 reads CASSDMGQGNTEAFF. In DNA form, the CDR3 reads TGTGCCAGCAGCGACATGGGGCAGGGCAACACTGAAGCTTTCTTT.